This is a list of T cell receptor beta chains from one sample in a study of long-term antiretroviral therapy in people with HIV. This table comes from immunoSEQ multiplex PCR, and its TCRdb copy is limited to in-frame clones, with some not included. The sample gives approximately 2,000 clones, just over 85% of which show up once; 3.5% is in the top ten. The sample here was unsorted PBMCs, taken 0.7 years after starting antiretroviral therapy. The source of these receptors is a woman aged 45-65 years with HIV. CDR3s include the opening cysteine and the closing phenylalanine or tryptophan. A D gene is named only where the DNA matches it firmly. Expanded clones get a size class; other rows say once, few or many, or leave the size out.

clone_size: NA
v_call: TRBV6-5
d_call: NA
j_call: TRBJ1-1
cdr3_aa: CASSRVAGNTEAFF
cdr3_nt: TGTGCCAGCAGCCGCGTCGCGGGGAACACTGAAGCTTTCTTT

clone_size: NA
v_call: TRBV6-1
d_call: NA
j_call: TRBJ1-4
cdr3_aa: CASRADPATNEKLFF
cdr3_nt: TGTGCCAGCAGGGCCGACCCTGCAACTAATGAAAAACTGTTTTTT

clone_size: NA
v_call: TRBV15
d_call: NA
j_call: TRBJ1-6
cdr3_aa: CATSRDFYLHNSPLHF
cdr3_nt: TGTGCCACCAGCAGAGATTTTTATCTACATAATTCACCCCTCCACTTT

clone_size: once
v_call: TRBV10-3
d_call: NA
j_call: TRBJ2-3
cdr3_aa: CAISESRTASPDTQYF
cdr3_nt: TGTGCCATCAGTGAGTCCAGGACAGCGTCCCCAGATACGCAGTATTTT

clone_size: NA
v_call: TRBV29-1
d_call: TRBD2
j_call: TRBJ2-2
cdr3_aa: CSVESGATNTGELFF
cdr3_nt: TGCAGCGTTGAAAGCGGGGCGACGAACACCGGGGAGCTGTTTTTT

clone_size: few
v_call: TRBV21-1
d_call: NA
j_call: TRBJ1-6
cdr3_aa: CASSGTFHPLHF
cdr3_nt: TGTGCCAGCAGCGGCACCTTTCATCCCCTCCACTTT

clone_size: once
v_call: TRBV5-1
d_call: NA
j_call: TRBJ2-7
cdr3_aa: CASSLVGSRSSYEQYF
cdr3_nt: TGCGCCAGCAGCTTGGTGGGCTCGAGGAGCTCCTACGAGCAGTACTTC

clone_size: NA
v_call: TRBV11-2
d_call: NA
j_call: TRBJ2-2
cdr3_aa: CASSLWGTGELFF
cdr3_nt: TGTGCCAGCAGCTTATGGGGAACCGGGGAGCTGTTTTTT

clone_size: NA
v_call: TRBV6-1
d_call: NA
j_call: TRBJ2-3
cdr3_aa: CASSEDNPTDTQYF
cdr3_nt: TGTGCCAGCAGTGAAGACAACCCCACAGATACGCAGTATTTT

clone_size: NA
v_call: TRBV6-1
d_call: NA
j_call: TRBJ2-7
cdr3_aa: CAILSEGANEQYF
cdr3_nt: TGTGCCATCCTGTCGGAGGGCGCCAACGAGCAGTACTTC

clone_size: NA
v_call: TRBV10-3
d_call: NA
j_call: TRBJ1-6
cdr3_aa: CAISEGTGNSPLHF
cdr3_nt: TGTGCCATCAGTGAAGGGACCGGTAATTCACCCCTCCACTTT